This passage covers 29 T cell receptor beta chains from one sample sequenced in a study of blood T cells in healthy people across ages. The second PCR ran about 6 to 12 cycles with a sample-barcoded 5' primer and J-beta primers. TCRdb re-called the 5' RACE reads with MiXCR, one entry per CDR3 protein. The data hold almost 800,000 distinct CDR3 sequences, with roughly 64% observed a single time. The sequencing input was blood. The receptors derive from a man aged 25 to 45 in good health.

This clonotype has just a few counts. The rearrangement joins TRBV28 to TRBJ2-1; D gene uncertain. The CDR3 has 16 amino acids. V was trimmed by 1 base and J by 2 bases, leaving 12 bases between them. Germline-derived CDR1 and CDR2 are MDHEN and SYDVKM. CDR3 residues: CASSLSVGWAYNEQFF. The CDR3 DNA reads TGTGCCAGCAGTTTATCCGTTGGGTGGGCCTACAATGAGCAGTTCTTC.

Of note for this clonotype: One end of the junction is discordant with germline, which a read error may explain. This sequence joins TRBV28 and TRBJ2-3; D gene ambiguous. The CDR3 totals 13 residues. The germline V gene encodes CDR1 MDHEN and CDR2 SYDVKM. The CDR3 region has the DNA TGTGCCAGCAGCCCGATCTCGCCAGATACGCGGTATTTT. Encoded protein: CASSPISPDTRYF.

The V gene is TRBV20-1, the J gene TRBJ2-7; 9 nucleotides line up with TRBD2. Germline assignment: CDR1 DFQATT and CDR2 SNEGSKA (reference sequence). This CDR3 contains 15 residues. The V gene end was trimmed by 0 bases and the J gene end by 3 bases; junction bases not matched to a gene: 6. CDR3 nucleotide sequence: TGCAGTGCTAGAGATCCAGCGGGGGGAAGCTACGAGCAGTACTTC. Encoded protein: CSARDPAGGSYEQYF.

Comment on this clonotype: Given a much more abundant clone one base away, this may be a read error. The CDR3 region is CAGSLTRQGEQFF. As DNA, the CDR3 is TGTGCCGGCAGCCTAACTCGTCAGGGGGAGCAGTTCTTC. This chain connects TRBV4-2 to TRBJ2-1; possibly TRBD1 for D (6 bases). CDR1 is LGHNA and CDR2 is YNFKEQ in the germline V gene. This CDR3 spans 13 amino acids.

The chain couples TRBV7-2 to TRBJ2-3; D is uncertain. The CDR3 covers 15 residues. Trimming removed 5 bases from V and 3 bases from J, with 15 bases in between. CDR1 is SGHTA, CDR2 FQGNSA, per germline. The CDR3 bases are TGTGCCAGCAGCAATGGGTGGCGCGCAACAGATACGCAGTATTTT. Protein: CASSNGWRATDTQYF.

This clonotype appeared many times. This CDR3 is CASSTGTGSDTQYF. CDR3 sequence (DNA): TGCGCCAGCAGCACTGGGACAGGGTCAGATACGCAGTATTTT. The chain is built from TRBV5-1 and TRBJ2-3, with 9 bases lining up with TRBD1. J gave up 4 bases and V 4 bases, and 4 bases lay outside the gene matches. The CDR3 is made up of 14 amino acids. The germline CDR1 and CDR2 sequences are SGHRS and YFSETQ. Using reference TRBV5-1 and TRBJ2-3 for the parts outside the CDR3, the full variable domain is KAGVTQTPRYLIKTRGQQVTLSCSPISGHRSVSWYQQTPGQGLQFLFEYFSETQRNKGNFPGRFSGRQFSNSRSEMNVSTLELGDSALYLCASSTGTGSDTQYFGPGTRLTVL.

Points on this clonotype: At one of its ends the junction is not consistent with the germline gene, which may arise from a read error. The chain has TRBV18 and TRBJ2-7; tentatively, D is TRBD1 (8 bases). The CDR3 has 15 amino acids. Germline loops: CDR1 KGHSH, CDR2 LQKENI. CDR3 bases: TGTACCAGCTCTTACAGCGGGACAGGACTCTACGAGCAGTACTTC. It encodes CTSSYSGTGLYEQYF.

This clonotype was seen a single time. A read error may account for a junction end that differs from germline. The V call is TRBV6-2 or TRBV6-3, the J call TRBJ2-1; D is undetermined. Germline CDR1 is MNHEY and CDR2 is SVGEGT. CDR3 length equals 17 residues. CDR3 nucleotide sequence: TGTGCCAGCAGTTACTCGGGTGGCAGTAACACCTACAATGAGCGGTTCTTC. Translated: CASSYSGGSNTYNERFF.

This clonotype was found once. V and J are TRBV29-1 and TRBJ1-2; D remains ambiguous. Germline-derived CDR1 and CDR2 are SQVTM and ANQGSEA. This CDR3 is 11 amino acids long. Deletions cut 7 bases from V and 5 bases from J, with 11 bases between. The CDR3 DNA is TGCAGCGGTGCAGCAAATTATGGCTACACCTTC. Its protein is CSGAANYGYTF.

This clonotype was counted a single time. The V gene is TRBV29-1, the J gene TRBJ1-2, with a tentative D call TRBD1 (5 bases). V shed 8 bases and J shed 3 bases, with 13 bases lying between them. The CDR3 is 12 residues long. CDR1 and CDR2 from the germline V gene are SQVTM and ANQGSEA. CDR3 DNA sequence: TGCAGCCTCGCCAGAGGGGACTATGGCTACACCTTC. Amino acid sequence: CSLARGDYGYTF. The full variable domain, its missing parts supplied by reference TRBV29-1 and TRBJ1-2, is SAVISQKPSRDICQRGTSLTIQCQVDSQVTMMFWYRQQPGQSLTLIATANQGSEATYESGFVIDKFPISRPNLTFSTLTVSNMSPEDSSIYLCSLARGDYGYTFGSGTRLTVV.

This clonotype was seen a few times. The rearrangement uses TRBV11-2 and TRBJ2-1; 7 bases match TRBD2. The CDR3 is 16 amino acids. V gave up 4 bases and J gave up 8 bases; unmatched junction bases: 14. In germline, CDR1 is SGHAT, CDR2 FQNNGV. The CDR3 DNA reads TGTGCCAGCAGCTCCCGACTAGCAGACGTGGGGGATGAGCAGTTCTTC. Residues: CASSSRLADVGDEQFF.

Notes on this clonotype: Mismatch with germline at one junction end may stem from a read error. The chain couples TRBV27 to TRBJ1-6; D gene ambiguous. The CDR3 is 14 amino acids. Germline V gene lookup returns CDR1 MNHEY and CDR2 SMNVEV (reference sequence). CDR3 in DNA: TGTGCCAGCAGTTTTGGGCTGAATAATTCACCCCCCCACTTT. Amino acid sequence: CASSFGLNNSPPHF.

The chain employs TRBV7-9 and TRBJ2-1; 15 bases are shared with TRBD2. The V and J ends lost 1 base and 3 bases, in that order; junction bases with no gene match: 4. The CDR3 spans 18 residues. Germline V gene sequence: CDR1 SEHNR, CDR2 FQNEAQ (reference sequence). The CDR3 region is CASSLVGTSGRNYNEQFF. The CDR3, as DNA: TGTGCCAGCAGCTTAGTCGGGACTAGCGGGAGGAACTACAATGAGCAGTTCTTC.

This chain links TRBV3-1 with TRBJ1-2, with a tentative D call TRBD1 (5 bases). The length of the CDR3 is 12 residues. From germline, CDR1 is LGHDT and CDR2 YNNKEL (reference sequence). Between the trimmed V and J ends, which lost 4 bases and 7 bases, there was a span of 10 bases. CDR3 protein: CASSRGQSGYTF. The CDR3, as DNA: TGTGCCAGCAGCCGCGGACAATCTGGCTACACCTTC.

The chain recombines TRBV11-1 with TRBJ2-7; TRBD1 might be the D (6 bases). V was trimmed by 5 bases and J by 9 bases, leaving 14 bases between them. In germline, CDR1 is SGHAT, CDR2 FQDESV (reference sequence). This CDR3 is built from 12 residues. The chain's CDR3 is CASSPGTNRQYF. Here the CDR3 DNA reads TGTGCCAGCAGCCCGGGGACAAATAGGCAGTACTTC.

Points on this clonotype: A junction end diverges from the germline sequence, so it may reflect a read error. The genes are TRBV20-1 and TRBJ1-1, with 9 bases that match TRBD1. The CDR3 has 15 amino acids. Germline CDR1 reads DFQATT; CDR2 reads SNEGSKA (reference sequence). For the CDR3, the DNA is TGCAGTGTTAGAGAGAAGACAGGGGGAATCTCTGAAGCTTTCTTT. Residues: CSVREKTGGISEAFF.

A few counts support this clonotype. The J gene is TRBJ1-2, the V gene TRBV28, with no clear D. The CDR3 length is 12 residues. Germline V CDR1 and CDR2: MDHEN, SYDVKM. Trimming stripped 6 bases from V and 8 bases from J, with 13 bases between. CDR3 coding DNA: TGTGCCAGCAGACCGACTTCGGGGGGCTACACCTTC. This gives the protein CASRPTSGGYTF.

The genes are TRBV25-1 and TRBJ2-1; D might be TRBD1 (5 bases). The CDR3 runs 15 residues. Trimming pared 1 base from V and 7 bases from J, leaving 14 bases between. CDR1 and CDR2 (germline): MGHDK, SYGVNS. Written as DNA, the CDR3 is TGTGCCAGCAGTGAATTCAAGGGGTCCGGGAATGAGCAGTTCTTC. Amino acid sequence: CASSEFKGSGNEQFF.

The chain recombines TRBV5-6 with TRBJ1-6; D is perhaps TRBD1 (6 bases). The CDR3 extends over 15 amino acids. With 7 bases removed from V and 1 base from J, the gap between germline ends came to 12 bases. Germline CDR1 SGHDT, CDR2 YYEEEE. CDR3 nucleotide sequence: TGTGCCAGCGCCGTAGGGGGATCCTATAATTCACCCCTCCACTTT. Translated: CASAVGGSYNSPLHF.

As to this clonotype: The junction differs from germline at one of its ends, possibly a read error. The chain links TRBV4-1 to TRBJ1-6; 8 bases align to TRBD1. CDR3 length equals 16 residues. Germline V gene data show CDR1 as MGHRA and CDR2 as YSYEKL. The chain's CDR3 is CASNQESRGRNSPLHF. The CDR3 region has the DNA TGCGCCAGCAACCAAGAAAGCAGGGGGCGAAATTCACCCCTCCACTTT.

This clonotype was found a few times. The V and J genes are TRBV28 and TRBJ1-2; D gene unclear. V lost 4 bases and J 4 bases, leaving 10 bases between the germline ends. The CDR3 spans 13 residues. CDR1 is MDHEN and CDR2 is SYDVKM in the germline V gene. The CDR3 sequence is CASSSRTVYGYTF. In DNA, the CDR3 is TGTGCCAGCAGTTCGAGGACGGTCTATGGCTACACCTTC.

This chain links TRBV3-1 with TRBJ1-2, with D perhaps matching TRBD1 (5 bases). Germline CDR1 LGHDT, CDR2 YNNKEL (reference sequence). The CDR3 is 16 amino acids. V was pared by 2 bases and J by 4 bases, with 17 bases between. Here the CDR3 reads CASSQPPHTGPYGYTF. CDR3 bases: TGTGCCAGCAGCCAACCACCCCACACAGGACCCTATGGCTACACCTTC.

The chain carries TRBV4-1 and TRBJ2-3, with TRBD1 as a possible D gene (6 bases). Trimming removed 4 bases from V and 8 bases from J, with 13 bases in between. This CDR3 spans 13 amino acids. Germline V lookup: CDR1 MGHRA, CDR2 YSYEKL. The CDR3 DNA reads TGCGCCAGCAGCCTCGGGGTACAGGGTACGCAGTATTTT. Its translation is CASSLGVQGTQYF.

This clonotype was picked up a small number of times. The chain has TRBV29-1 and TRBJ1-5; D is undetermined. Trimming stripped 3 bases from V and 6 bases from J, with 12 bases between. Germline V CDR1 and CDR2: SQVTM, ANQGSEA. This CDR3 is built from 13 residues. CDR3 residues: CSVEVGFGQPQHF. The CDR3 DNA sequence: TGCAGCGTTGAGGTGGGGTTCGGTCAGCCCCAGCATTTT. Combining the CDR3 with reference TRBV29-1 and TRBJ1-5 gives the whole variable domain SAVISQKPSRDICQRGTSLTIQCQVDSQVTMMFWYRQQPGQSLTLIATANQGSEATYESGFVIDKFPISRPNLTFSTLTVSNMSPEDSSIYLCSVEVGFGQPQHFGDGTRLSIL.

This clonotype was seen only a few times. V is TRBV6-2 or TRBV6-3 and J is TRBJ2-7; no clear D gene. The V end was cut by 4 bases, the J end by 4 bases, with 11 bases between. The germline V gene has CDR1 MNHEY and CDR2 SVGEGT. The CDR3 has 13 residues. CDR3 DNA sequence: TGTGCCAGCAGTTCTTTACAGACTTACGAGCAGTACTTC. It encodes CASSSLQTYEQYF.

The CDR3: CASSQFFGQVGNQPQHF. CDR3 sequence (DNA): TGTGCCAGCAGCCAATTTTTCGGACAGGTCGGCAATCAGCCCCAGCATTTT. The chain couples TRBV4-2 to TRBJ1-5; TRBD1 aligns across 7 bases. The CDR3 runs to 17 residues. Germline CDR1 and CDR2: LGHNA and YNFKEQ. V was pared by 2 bases and J by 2 bases, with 9 bases of the junction left unmatched.

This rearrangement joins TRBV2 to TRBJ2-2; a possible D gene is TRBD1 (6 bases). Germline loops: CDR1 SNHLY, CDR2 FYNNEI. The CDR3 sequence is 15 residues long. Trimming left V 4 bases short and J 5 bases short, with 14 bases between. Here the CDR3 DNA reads TGTGCCAGCAGTGGGGCCCCACAGGGAACCGGGGAGCTGTTTTTT. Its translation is CASSGAPQGTGELFF.

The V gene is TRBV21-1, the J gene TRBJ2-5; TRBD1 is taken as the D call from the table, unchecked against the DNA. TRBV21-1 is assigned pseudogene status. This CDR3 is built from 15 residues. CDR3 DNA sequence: TGTGCCAGCAGCGAACGGCCCCCCAGAAGGGAGACCCAGTACTTC. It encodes CASSERPPRRETQYF.

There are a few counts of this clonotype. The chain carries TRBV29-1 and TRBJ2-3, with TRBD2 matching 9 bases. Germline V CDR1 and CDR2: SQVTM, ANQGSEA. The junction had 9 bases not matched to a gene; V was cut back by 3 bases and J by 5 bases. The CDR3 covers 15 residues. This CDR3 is CSVDAGLAGGDTQYF. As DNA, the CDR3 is TGCAGCGTTGACGCGGGACTAGCTGGGGGAGATACGCAGTATTTT.